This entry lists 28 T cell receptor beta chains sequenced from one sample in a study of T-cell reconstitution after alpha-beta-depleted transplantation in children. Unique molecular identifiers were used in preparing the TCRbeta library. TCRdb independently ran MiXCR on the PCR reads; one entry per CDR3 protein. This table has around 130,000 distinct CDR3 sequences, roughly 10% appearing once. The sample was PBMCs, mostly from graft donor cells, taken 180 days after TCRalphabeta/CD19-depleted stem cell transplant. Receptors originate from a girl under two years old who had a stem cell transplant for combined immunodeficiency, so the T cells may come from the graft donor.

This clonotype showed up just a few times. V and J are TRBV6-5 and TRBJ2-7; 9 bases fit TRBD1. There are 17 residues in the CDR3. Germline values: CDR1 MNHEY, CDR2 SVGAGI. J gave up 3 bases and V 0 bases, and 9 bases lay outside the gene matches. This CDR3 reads CASSYSVGQGTLYEQYF. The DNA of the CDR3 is TGTGCCAGCAGTTACTCGGTCGGACAGGGGACCCTCTACGAGCAGTACTTC.

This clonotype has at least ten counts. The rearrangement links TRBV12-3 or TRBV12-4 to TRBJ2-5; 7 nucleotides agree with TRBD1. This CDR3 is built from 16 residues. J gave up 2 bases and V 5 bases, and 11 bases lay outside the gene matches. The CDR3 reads CASSKDRPMGQETQYF. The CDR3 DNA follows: TGTGCCAGCAGTAAGGACAGGCCGATGGGGCAAGAGACCCAGTACTTC.

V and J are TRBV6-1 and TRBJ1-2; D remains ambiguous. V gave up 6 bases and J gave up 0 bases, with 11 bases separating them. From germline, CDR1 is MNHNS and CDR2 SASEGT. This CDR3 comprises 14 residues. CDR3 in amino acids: CASSQHLANYGYTF. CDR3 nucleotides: TGTGCCAGCAGCCAGCACCTAGCTAACTATGGCTACACCTTC.

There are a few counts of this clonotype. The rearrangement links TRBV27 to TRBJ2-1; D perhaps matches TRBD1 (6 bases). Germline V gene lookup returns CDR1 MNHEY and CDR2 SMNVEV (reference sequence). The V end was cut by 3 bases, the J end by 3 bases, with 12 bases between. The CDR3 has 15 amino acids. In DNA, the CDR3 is TGTGCCAGCAGTTTTTTGGGACAAGACTACAATGAGCAGTTCTTC. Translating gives CASSFLGQDYNEQFF.

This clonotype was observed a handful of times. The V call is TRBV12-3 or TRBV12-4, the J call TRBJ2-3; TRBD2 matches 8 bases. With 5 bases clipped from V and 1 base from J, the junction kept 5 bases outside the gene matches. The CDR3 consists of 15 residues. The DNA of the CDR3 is TGTGCCAGCAGTAGCGGGAGCGGGGGCACAGATACGCAGTATTTT. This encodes CASSSGSGGTDTQYF.

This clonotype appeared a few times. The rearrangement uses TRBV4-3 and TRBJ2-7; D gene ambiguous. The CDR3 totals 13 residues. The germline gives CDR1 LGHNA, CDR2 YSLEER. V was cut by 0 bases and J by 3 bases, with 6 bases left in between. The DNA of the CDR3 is TGCGCCAGCAGCCAAGATGAGCGCTACGAGCAGTACTTC. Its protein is CASSQDERYEQYF.

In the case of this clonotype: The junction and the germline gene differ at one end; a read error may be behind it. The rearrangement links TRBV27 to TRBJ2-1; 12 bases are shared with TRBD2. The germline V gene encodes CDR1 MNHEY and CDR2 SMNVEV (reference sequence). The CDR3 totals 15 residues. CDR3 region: CANSVGTSGFNEQFF. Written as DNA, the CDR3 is TGTGCCAACAGTGTCGGGACTAGCGGGTTTAATGAGCAGTTCTTC.

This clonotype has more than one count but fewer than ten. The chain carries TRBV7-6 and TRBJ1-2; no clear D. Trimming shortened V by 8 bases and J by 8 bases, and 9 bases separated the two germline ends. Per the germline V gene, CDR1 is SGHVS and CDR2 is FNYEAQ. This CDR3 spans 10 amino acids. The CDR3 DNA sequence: TGTGCCAGCGGATCTTGGGGCTACACCTTC. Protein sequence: CASGSWGYTF.

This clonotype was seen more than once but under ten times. The CDR3 is CASSQDRQGATNEKLFF. The CDR3 DNA reads TGCGCCAGCAGCCAAGATCGGCAGGGGGCAACTAATGAAAAACTGTTTTTT. The chain combines TRBV4-3 with TRBJ1-4, with 7 bases aligning to TRBD1. The CDR3 spans 17 residues. Germline CDR1 reads LGHNA; CDR2 reads YSLEER. With V trimmed by 0 bases and J by 0 bases, 4 bases remained unmatched.

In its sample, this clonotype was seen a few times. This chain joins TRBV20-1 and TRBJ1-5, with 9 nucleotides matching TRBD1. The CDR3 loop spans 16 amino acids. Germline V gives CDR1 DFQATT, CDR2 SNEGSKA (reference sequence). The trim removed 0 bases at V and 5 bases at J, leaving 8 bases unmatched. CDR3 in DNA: TGCAGTGCTAGAGATGCAGGACAGGGGTCCCATCAGCCCCAGCATTTT. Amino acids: CSARDAGQGSHQPQHF.

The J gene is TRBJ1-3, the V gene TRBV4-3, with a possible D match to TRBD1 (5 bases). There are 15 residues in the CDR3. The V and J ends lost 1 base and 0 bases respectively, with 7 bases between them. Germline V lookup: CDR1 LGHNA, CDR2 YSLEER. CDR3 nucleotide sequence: TGCGCCAGCAGCCAAGGACAGCGCTCTGGAAACACCATATATTTT. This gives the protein CASSQGQRSGNTIYF.

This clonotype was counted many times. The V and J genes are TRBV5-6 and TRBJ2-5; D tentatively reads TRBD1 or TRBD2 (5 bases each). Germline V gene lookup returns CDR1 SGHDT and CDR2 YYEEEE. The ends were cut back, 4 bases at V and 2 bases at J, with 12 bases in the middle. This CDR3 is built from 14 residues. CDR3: CASSQGRSQETQYF. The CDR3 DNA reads TGTGCCAGCAGCCAGGGACGGTCTCAAGAGACCCAGTACTTC. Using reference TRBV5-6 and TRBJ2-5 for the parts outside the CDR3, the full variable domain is DAGVTQSPTHLIKTRGQQVTLRCSPKSGHDTVSWYQQALGQGPQFIFQYYEEEERQRGNFPDRFSGHQFPNYSSELNVNALLLGDSALYLCASSQGRSQETQYFGPGTRLLVL.

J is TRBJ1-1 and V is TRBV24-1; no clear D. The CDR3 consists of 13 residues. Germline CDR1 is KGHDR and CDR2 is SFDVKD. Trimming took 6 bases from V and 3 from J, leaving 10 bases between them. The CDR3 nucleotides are TGTGCCACCAGTCGAGTGGATGACACTGAAGCTTTCTTT. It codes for CATSRVDDTEAFF.

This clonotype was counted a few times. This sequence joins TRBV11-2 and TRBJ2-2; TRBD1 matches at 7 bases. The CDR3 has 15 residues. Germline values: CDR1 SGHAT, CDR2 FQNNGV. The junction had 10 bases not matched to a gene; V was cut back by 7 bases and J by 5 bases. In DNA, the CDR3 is TGTGCCAGCAACCGTGACAGGGCAGGAACCGGGGAGCTGTTTTTT. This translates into CASNRDRAGTGELFF.

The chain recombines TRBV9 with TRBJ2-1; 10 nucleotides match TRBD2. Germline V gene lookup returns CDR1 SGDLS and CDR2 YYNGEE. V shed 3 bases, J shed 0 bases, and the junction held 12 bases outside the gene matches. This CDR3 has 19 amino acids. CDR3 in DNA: TGTGCCAGCAGCGGAGGGGCTAGCGGGAGTGGGAGCTCCTACAATGAGCAGTTCTTC. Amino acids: CASSGGASGSGSSYNEQFF.

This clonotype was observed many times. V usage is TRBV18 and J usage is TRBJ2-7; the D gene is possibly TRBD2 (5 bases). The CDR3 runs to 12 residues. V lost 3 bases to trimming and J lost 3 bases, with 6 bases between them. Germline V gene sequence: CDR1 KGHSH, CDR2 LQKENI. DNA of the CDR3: TGTGCCAGCTCACCCCGGGGCTACGAGCAGTACTTC. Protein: CASSPRGYEQYF.

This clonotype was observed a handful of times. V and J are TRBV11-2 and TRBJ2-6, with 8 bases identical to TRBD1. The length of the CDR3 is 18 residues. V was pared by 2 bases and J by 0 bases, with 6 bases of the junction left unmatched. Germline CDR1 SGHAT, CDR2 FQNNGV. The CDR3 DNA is TGTGCCAGCAGCTTACGACAGGGGCTTAGCTCTGGGGCCAACGTCCTGACTTTC. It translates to CASSLRQGLSSGANVLTF.

CDR3 coding DNA: TGCAGTGCTAGTCAGCAGCGCACAGATACGCAGTATTTT. Its protein is CSASQQRTDTQYF. The chain joins TRBV20-1 to TRBJ2-3; D gene ambiguous. Per germline, CDR1 DFQATT and CDR2 SNEGSKA (reference sequence). Deletions cut 3 bases from V and 1 base from J, with 8 bases between. This CDR3 is built from 13 residues.

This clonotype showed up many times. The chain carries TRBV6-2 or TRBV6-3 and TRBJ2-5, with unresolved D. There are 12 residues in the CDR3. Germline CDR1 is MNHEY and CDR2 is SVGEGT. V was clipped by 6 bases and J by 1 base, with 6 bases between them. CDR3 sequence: CASSATQETQYF. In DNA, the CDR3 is TGTGCCAGCAGCGCTACCCAAGAGACCCAGTACTTC.

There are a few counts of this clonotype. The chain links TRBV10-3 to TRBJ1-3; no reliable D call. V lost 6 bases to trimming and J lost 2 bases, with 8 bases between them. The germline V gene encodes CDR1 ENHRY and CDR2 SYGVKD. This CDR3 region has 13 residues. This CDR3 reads CAIRALAGNTIYF. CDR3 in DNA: TGTGCCATCAGGGCGTTGGCTGGAAACACCATATATTTT.

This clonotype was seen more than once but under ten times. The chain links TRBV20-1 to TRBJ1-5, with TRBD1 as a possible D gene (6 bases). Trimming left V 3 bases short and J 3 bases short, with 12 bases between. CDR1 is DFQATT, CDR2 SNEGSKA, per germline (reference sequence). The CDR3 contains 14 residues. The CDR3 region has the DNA TGCAGTGCTAGTCTCGCGGGGGCCAATCAGCCCCAGCATTTT. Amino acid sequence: CSASLAGANQPQHF.

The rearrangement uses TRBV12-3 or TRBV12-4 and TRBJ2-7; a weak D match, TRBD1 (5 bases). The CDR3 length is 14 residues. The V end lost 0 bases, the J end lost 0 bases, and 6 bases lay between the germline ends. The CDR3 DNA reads TGTGCCAGCAGTTTAGCAGGGGCCTCCTACGAGCAGTACTTC. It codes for CASSLAGASYEQYF.

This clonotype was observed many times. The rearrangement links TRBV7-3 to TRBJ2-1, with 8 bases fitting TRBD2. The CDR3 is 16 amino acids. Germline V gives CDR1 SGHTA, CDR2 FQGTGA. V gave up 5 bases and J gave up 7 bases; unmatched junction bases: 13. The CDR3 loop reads CASSPAGGGSLNEQFF. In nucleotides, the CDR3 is TGTGCCAGCAGCCCCGCCGGCGGGGGGTCCTTAAATGAGCAGTTCTTC.

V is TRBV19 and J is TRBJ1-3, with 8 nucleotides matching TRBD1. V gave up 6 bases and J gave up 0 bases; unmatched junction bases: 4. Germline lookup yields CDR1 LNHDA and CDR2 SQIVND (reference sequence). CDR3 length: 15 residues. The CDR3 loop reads CASSRQGNSGNTIYF. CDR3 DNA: TGTGCCAGTAGCAGACAGGGGAACTCTGGAAACACCATATATTTT.

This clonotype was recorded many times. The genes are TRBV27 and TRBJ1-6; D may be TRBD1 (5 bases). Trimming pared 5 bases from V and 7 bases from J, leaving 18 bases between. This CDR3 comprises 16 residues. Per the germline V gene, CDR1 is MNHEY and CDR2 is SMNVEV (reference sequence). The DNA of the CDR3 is TGTGCCAGCAGTCCTTCGGGACGCGTGAAGAATTCACCCCTCCACTTT. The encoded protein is CASSPSGRVKNSPLHF.

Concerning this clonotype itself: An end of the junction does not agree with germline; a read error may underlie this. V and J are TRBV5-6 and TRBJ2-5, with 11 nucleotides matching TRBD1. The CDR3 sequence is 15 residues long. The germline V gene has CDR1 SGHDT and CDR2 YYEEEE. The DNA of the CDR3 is TGTGCCAGCAGCCCTCGGACAGGGGGCAGGGAGACCAAGTACTTC. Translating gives CASSPRTGGRETKYF.

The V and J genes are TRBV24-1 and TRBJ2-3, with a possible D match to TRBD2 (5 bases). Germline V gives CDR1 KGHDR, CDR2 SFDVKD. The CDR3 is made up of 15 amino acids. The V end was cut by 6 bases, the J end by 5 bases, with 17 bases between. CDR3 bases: TGTGCCACCAGTAAGAGGGATAGTGGTAGAGATACGCAGTATTTT. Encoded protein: CATSKRDSGRDTQYF.

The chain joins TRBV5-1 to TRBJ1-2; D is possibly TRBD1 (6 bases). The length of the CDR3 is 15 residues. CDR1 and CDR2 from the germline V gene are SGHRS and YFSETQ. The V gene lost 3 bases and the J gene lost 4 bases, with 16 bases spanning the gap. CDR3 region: CASSYQRTEPYGYTF. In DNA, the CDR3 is TGCGCCAGCAGCTACCAACGGACAGAACCCTATGGCTACACCTTC. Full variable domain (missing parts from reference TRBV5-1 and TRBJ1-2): KAGVTQTPRYLIKTRGQQVTLSCSPISGHRSVSWYQQTPGQGLQFLFEYFSETQRNKGNFPGRFSGRQFSNSRSEMNVSTLELGDSALYLCASSYQRTEPYGYTFGSGTRLTVV.